Below are 16 T cell receptor beta chains sequenced from a single sample in a study of T-cell memory formation after mild COVID-19. A single record per CDR3 protein comes from TCRdb applying MiXCR to the 5' RACE reads. The sample consists of some 600,000 distinct CDR3 sequences, roughly 17% of them appearing once. Specimen: PBMCs or a T cell subset sorted from them (not recorded which). The receptors derive from an adult woman who had mild COVID-19 (a few samples of this study predate the infection). Cell type and time point are not known.

This clonotype was detected ten times or more. The rearrangement uses TRBV18 and TRBJ1-1, with D maybe TRBD1 (6 bases). This CDR3 is built from 13 residues. V was shortened by 4 bases and J by 10 bases, with 16 bases between the two germline ends. Germline V gene data show CDR1 as KGHSH and CDR2 as LQKENI. CDR3 loop: CASSLGQSERAFF. The DNA for the CDR3 is TGTGCCAGCTCACTGGGACAAAGCGAACGAGCTTTCTTT. The full variable domain, rest sourced from reference TRBV18 and TRBJ1-1, is NAGVMQNPRHLVRRRGQEARLRCSPMKGHSHVYWYRQLPEEGLKFMVYLQKENIIDESGMPKERFSAEFPKEGPSILRIQQVVRGDSAAYFCASSLGQSERAFFGQGTRLTVV.

The V and J genes are TRBV12-3 or TRBV12-4 and TRBJ1-2, with D possibly matching TRBD1 (6 bases). CDR3 length: 13 amino acids. The ends were cut back, 10 bases at V and 3 bases at J, with 15 bases in the middle. The CDR3 sequence: CAIRPGADYGYTF. CDR3 sequence (DNA): TGTGCCATCAGGCCGGGGGCCGACTATGGCTACACCTTC.

Only a few counts were recorded for this clonotype. This rearrangement joins TRBV12-3 or TRBV12-4 to TRBJ2-1; D perhaps matches TRBD1 (5 bases). This CDR3 has 14 residues. With 6 bases removed from V and 5 bases from J, the gap between germline ends came to 14 bases. The CDR3 protein is CASRRQRLDNEQFF. The CDR3 bases are TGTGCCAGCAGGCGACAGAGGCTCGACAATGAGCAGTTCTTC.

The chain joins TRBV7-8 to TRBJ2-3, with TRBD2 matching over 8 bases. The V segment lost 1 base and the J segment 7 bases; nucleotides outside the gene matches: 10. The germline gives CDR1 SGHVS, CDR2 FQNEAQ. The CDR3 consists of 16 residues. The chain's CDR3 is CASSLEGLAVRNTQYF. CDR3 nucleotides: TGTGCCAGCAGCTTAGAAGGACTAGCCGTGAGGAATACGCAGTATTTT. Supplemented by reference TRBV7-8 and TRBJ2-3, the full variable domain reads GAGVSQSPRYKVAKRGQDVALRCDPISGHVSLFWYQQALGQGPEFLTYFQNEAQLDKSGLPSDRFFAERPEGSVSTLKIQRTQQEDSAVYLCASSLEGLAVRNTQYFGPGTRLTVL.

This clonotype has only a few counts. The V call is TRBV20-1, the J call TRBJ2-2; TRBD2 matches at 8 bases. J lost 5 bases, V lost 5 bases, and 10 bases had no gene match. This CDR3 spans 15 amino acids. Germline V CDR1 and CDR2: DFQATT, SNEGSKA (reference sequence). The CDR3 DNA reads TGCAGTGCTCGCTCGGGACTAGATCTAACCGGGGAGCTGTTTTTT. Its translation is CSARSGLDLTGELFF.

The chain links TRBV27 to TRBJ2-3; D is perhaps TRBD1 (6 bases). The CDR3 loop spans 14 amino acids. V lost 4 bases and J lost 2, with 10 bases in between. The germline gives CDR1 MNHEY, CDR2 SMNVEV (reference sequence). The chain's CDR3 is CASSSRQDTDTQYF. The CDR3 DNA follows: TGTGCCAGCAGTTCGCGACAGGACACAGATACGCAGTATTTT.

The chain couples TRBV5-1 to TRBJ1-4; 7 nucleotides align to TRBD1. This CDR3 comprises 15 residues. Losses at the gene ends were 4 bases for V and 4 bases for J; bases not matched to a gene: 7. Germline assignment: CDR1 SGHRS and CDR2 YFSETQ. CDR3 sequence reads: CASSEYRGGNEKLFF. CDR3 nucleotide sequence: TGCGCCAGCAGCGAATACAGGGGCGGTAATGAAAAACTGTTTTTT.

This clonotype has at least ten counts. This chain connects TRBV20-1 to TRBJ2-7; 8 bases agree with TRBD1. The length of the CDR3 is 12 residues. Germline CDR1 DFQATT, CDR2 SNEGSKA (reference sequence). The trim removed 6 bases at V and 2 bases at J, leaving 3 bases unmatched. The CDR3 nucleotides are TGCAGTGCCACGACAGGGGCCTACGAGCAGTACTTC. Amino acids: CSATTGAYEQYF.

The sample holds a few counts of this clonotype. V and J are TRBV7-3 and TRBJ2-1; TRBD2 agrees at 11 bases. The CDR3 spans 17 residues. Germline CDR1 reads SGHTA; CDR2 reads FQGTGA. V was pared by 1 base and J by 1 base, with 3 bases of the junction left unmatched. This CDR3 is CASSLRGLAESYNEQFF. DNA for the CDR3: TGTGCCAGCAGCTTAAGGGGACTAGCGGAATCCTACAATGAGCAGTTCTTC. Full variable domain (remainder filled in from reference TRBV7-3 and TRBJ2-1): GAGVSQTPSNKVTEKGKYVELRCDPISGHTALYWYRQSLGQGPEFLIYFQGTGAADDSGLPNDRFFAVRPEGSVSTLKIQRTERGDSAVYLCASSLRGLAESYNEQFFGPGTRLTVL.

The V gene is TRBV9, the J gene TRBJ2-1; 11 positions match TRBD1. The CDR3 loop spans 15 amino acids. The V and J ends lost 2 bases and 7 bases, in that order; junction bases with no gene match: 5. Germline CDR1 and CDR2: SGDLS and YYNGEE. The CDR3: CASSVGQGASNEQFF. The DNA of the CDR3 is TGTGCCAGCAGCGTCGGACAGGGGGCATCAAATGAGCAGTTCTTC.

This clonotype was seen a few times. V is TRBV29-1 and J is TRBJ2-5, with TRBD1 as a possible D gene (5 bases). The V and J ends lost 5 bases and 2 bases respectively, with 21 bases between them. Germline CDR1 is SQVTM and CDR2 is ANQGSEA. The CDR3 covers 16 residues. CDR3 loop: CSVQGRRWSPQETQYF. DNA of the CDR3: TGCAGCGTTCAGGGCCGCCGGTGGAGCCCTCAAGAGACCCAGTACTTC.

This chain uses TRBV7-2 with TRBJ1-2, with TRBD1 matching 7 bases. The ends lost 6 bases at V and 4 bases at J; junction bases unmatched: 8. This CDR3 is 14 amino acids long. In germline, CDR1 is SGHTA, CDR2 FQGNSA. The CDR3 reads CASSSRGHSYGYTF. The CDR3 DNA is TGTGCCAGCAGTTCAAGGGGGCATAGCTATGGCTACACCTTC.

This chain uses TRBV23-1 with TRBJ2-5; D is unclear. TRBV23-1 belongs to the ORF category, with a function that is uncertain. There are 13 residues in the CDR3. Trimming shortened V by 3 bases and J by 4 bases, and 9 bases separated the two germline ends. CDR3 DNA sequence: TGCGCCAGCAGTCATCGTCACATAGAGACCCAGTACTTC. This translates into CASSHRHIETQYF.

The J gene is TRBJ2-3, the V gene TRBV4-3, with D uncertain. Trimming pared 2 bases from V and 1 base from J, leaving 10 bases between. The germline gives CDR1 LGHNA, CDR2 YSLEER. The CDR3 consists of 15 residues. This CDR3 reads CASSQLELGTDTQYF. DNA for the CDR3: TGCGCCAGCAGCCAACTCGAGCTGGGCACAGATACGCAGTATTTT.

This clonotype has more than one count but fewer than ten. The chain joins TRBV7-9 to TRBJ2-5; 9 bases are a match to TRBD2. V was clipped by 5 bases and J by 5 bases; unmatched bases: 9. Germline-derived CDR1 and CDR2 are SEHNR and FQNEAQ (reference sequence). The CDR3 runs to 15 residues. Here the CDR3 reads CASSPTSGLHETQYF. The CDR3 DNA reads as TGTGCCAGCAGCCCGACTAGCGGCCTCCATGAGACCCAGTACTTC.

There are a few counts of this clonotype. The rearrangement uses TRBV5-1 and TRBJ2-7; D may match TRBD1 or TRBD2 (5 bases each). The ends were cut back, 7 bases at V and 0 bases at J, with 14 bases in the middle. CDR1 is SGHRS and CDR2 is YFSETQ in the germline V gene. The CDR3 sequence is 14 residues long. The CDR3 loop is CASHPGTYSYEQYF. CDR3 nucleotides: TGCGCCAGCCATCCCGGGACCTACTCCTACGAGCAGTACTTC.